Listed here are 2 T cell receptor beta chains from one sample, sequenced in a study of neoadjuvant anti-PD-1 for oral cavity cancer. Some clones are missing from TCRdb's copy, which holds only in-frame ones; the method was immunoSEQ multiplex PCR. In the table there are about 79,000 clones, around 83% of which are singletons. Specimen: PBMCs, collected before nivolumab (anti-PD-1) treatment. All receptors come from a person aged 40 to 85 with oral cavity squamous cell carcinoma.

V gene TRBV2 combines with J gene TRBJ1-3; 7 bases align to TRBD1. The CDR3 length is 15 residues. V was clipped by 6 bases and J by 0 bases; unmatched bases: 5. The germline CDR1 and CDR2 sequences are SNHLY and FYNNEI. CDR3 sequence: CASRTGTVSGNTIYF. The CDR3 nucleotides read TGTGCCAGCAGGACCGGGACAGTCTCTGGAAACACCATATATTTT.

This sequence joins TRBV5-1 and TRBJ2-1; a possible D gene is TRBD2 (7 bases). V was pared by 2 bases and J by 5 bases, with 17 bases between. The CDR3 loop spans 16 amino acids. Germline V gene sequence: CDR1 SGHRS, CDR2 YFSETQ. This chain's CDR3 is CASSFISGGGDNEQFF. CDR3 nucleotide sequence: TGCGCCAGCAGCTTCATATCCGGAGGGGGGGACAATGAGCAGTTCTTC.